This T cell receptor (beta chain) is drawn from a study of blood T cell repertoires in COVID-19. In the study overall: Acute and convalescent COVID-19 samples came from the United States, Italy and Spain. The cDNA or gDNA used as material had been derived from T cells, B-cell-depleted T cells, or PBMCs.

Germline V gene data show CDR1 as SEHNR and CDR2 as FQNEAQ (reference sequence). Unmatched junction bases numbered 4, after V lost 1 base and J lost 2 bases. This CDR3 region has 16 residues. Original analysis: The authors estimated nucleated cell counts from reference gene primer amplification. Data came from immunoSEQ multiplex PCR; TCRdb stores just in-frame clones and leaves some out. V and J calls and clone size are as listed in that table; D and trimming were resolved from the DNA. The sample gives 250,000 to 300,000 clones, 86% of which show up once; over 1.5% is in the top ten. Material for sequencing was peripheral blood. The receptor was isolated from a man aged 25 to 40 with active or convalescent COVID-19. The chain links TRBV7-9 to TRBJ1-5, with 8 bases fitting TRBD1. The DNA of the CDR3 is TGTGCCAGCAGCTTAGTTCTGACAGGGGGCAATCAGCCCCAGCATTTT. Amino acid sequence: CASSLVLTGGNQPQHF.